This T cell receptor beta chain was observed in a study of T cell repertoires in cytomegalovirus infection. In the study overall: Public TCR beta signatures marked donors with CMV infection and the matching HLA.

The study, taken as a whole, reports: Clonotype analysis showed dominance of the ex vivo response by HLA-C-restricted CMV-specific TCR beta clonotypes.

TCRdb re-called the reads with MiXCR, one entry per CDR3 protein. The sample lists about 120,000 distinct CDR3 sequences; more than 30% were seen once. This clonotype has more than one count but fewer than ten. The target antigen is unknown. V was clipped by 0 bases and J by 5 bases, with 10 bases between them. The length of the CDR3 is 14 residues. CDR1 and CDR2 (germline): SEHNR, FQNEAQ (reference sequence). Sequenced here: CD8+ T cells from cultured PBMCs, sampled from culture after CMV antigen stimulation. This TCR derives from a human donor in good health (CMV status not recorded). Some clones in this sample may be carry-over from other donors' samples. This chain connects TRBV7-9 to TRBJ2-5, with a weak D call TRBD2 (6 bases). CDR3 in amino acids: CASSLATAGETQYF. The CDR3 coding sequence is TGTGCCAGCAGCTTAGCGACGGCGGGGGAGACCCAGTACTTC.